This entry concerns a single T cell receptor (beta chain). Its matching antigen is unknown. This entry comes from a study of cytomegalovirus exposure and HLA in healthy donors. Germline V CDR1 and CDR2: SGHRS, YFSETQ. Trimming removed 6 bases from V and 0 bases from J, with 15 bases in between. There are 15 residues in the CDR3. The primer mix had 60 Vbeta and 13 Jbeta primers. Data came from immunoSEQ multiplex PCR; TCRdb stores just in-frame clones and leaves some out. The table includes 150,000 to 200,000 clones, roughly 77% detected once. Study results and caveats: As a later analysis revealed, the rate of TCR association differed by HLA locus, with DRB1 most and HLA-C fewest. Prior analysis indicated that the majority of TCR beta V segments exhibited productivity approximately 87% or approximately 30% of the time.

Sequenced material: PBMCs. This chain links TRBV5-1 with TRBJ1-2; D unclear. The receptor comes from a woman between 50 and 59 years old in good health and CMV-seronegative. CDR3 loop: CASTTGSSSNYGYTF. The DNA for the CDR3 is TGCGCCAGCACCACCGGGTCAAGCTCTAACTATGGCTACACCTTC.